The clone carrying this T cell receptor beta chain was recorded once. These data come from a study of technical replicates of blood from a few donors. Libraries were prepared by immunoSEQ multiplex PCR; TCRdb keeps only in-frame clonotypes and omits some of them. The data contain tens of thousands of clones, about 91% of them seen just once; the ten biggest clones take up roughly 0.37%. This CDR3 is 11 amino acids long. Germline V lookup: CDR1 MNHEY, CDR2 SMNVEV (reference sequence). The V end was cut by 8 bases, the J end by 4 bases, with 7 bases between. Sequencing used T cells isolated from PBMCs. The chain uses TRBV27 and TRBJ2-3; D gene ambiguous. This receptor was taken from a human donor in good health. Some clones in this sample may be carry-over from other donors' samples. The CDR3: CASFFADTQYF. In DNA form, the CDR3 reads TGTGCCAGCTTCTTTGCAGATACGCAGTATTTT.